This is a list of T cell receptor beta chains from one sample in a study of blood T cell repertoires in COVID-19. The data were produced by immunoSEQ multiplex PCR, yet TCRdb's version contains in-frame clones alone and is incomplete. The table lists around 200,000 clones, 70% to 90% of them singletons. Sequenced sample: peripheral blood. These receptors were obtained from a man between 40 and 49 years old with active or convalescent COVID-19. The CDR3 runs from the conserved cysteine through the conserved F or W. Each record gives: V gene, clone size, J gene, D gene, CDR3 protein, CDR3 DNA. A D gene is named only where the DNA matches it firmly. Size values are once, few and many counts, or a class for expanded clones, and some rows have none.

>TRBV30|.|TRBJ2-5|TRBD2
CAWGTSGGAYETQYF
TGTGCCTGGGGGACTAGCGGGGGGGCATACGAGACCCAGTACTTC
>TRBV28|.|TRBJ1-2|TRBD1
CASWDRARYGYTF
TGTGCCAGCTGGGACAGGGCGAGGTATGGCTACACCTTC
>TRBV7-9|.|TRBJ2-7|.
CASSFMQGYEQYF
TGTGCCAGCAGCTTTATGCAGGGATACGAGCAGTACTTC
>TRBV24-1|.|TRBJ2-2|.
CATTTENTGELFF
TGTGCCACCACGACAGAAAACACCGGGGAGCTGTTTTTT
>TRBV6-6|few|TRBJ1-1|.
CASSNWGQDTEAFF
TGTGCCAGCAGCAACTGGGGGCAGGACACTGAAGCTTTCTTT
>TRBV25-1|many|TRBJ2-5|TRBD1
CASTFGGQAETQYF
TGTGCCAGCACTTTCGGCGGACAGGCGGAGACCCAGTACTTC
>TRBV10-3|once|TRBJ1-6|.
CAISENVANSPLHF
TGTGCCATCAGTGAGAACGTGGCAAATTCACCCCTCCACTTT
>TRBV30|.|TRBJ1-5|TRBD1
CAWSIGGGGDQPQHF
TGTGCCTGGAGTATAGGAGGGGGCGGTGATCAGCCCCAGCATTTT
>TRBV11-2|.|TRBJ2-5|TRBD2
CASSLGPPGTSSQETQYF
TGTGCCAGCAGCTTAGGGCCCCCCGGGACTAGTAGCCAAGAGACCCAGTACTTC
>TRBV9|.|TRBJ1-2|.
CASSVASVAGGYTF
TGTGCCAGCAGCGTAGCTTCAGTGGCGGGTGGCTACACCTTC
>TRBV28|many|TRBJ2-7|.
CASSSSRGEQYF
TGTGCCAGCAGTTCCTCCAGGGGCGAGCAGTACTTC
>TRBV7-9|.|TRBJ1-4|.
CASSPPLENYEKLFF
TGTGCCAGCAGCCCCCCATTGGAGAACTATGAAAAACTGTTTTTT
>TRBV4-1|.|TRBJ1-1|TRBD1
CASSLDRVRAEAFF
TGCGCCAGCAGCCTCGACAGGGTCAGGGCTGAAGCTTTCTTT
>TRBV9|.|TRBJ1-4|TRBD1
CASSVTGTVGEKLFF
TGTGCCAGCAGCGTAACCGGGACAGTTGGAGAAAAACTGTTTTTT
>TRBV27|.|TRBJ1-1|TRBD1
CASSLHRGNTEAFF
TGTGCCAGCAGTTTACACAGGGGGAACACTGAAGCTTTCTTT